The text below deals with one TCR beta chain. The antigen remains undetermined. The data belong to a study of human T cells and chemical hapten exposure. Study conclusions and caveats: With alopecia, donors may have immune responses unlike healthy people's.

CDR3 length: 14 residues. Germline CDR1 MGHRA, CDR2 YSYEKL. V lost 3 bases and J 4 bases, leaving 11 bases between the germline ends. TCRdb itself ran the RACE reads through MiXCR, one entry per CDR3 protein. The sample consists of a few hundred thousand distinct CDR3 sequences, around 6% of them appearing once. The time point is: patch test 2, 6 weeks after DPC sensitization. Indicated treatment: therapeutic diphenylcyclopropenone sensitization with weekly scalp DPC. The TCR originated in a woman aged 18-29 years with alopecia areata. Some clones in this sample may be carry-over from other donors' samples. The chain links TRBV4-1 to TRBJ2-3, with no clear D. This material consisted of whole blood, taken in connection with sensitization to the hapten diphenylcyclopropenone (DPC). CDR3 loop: CASSHPPTADTQYF. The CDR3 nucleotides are TGCGCCAGCAGCCACCCGCCGACGGCAGATACGCAGTATTTT.